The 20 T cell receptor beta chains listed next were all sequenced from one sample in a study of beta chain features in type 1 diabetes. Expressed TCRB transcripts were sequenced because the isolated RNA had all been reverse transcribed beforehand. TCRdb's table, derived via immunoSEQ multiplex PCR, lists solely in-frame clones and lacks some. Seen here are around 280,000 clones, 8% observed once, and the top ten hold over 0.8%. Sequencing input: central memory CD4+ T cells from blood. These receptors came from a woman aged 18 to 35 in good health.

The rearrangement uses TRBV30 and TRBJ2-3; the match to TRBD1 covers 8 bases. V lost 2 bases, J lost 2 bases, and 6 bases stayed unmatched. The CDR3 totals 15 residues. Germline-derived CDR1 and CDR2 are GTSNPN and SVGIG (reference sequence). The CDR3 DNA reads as TGTGCCTGGAGTTCGGGGACAGGAGCCACAGATACGCAGTATTTT. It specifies CAWSSGTGATDTQYF.

The CDR3 nucleotides are TGTGCCAGCAGCTTAGCCCACGAGACCCAAAGGTTCTTC. Encoded protein: CASSLAHETQRFF. The chain carries TRBV11-3 and TRBJ2-1, with D unclear. Germline V CDR1 and CDR2: SGHNT, YENEEA. The V end lost 1 base, the J end lost 15 bases, and 16 bases lay between the germline ends. This CDR3 is built from 13 residues.

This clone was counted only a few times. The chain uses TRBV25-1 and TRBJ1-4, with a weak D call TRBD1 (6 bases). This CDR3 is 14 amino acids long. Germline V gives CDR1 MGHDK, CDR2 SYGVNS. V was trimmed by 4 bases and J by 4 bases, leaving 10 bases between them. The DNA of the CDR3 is TGTGCCAGCAGTGTTGGCAGGGGTAATGAAAAACTGTTTTTT. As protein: CASSVGRGNEKLFF.

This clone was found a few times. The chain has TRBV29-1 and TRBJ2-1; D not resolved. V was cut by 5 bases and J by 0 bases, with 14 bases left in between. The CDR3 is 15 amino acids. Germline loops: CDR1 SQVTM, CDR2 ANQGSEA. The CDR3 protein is CSVSGSPVSYNEQFF. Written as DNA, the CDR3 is TGCAGCGTTAGTGGTAGCCCAGTCTCCTACAATGAGCAGTTCTTC.

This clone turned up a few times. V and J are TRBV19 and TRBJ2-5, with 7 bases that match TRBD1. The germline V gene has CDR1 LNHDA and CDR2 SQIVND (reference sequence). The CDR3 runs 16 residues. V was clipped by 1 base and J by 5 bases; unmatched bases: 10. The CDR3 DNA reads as TGTGCCAGTAGTATAGGACAGGGACGAATTAGGGAGACCCAGTACTTC. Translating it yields CASSIGQGRIRETQYF.

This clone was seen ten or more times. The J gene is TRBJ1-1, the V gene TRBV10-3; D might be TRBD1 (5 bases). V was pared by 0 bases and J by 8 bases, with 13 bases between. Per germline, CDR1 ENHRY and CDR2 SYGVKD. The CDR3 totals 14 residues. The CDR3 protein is CAISESGVGAEAFF. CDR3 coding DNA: TGTGCCATCAGTGAGTCGGGGGTAGGCGCAGAAGCTTTCTTT.

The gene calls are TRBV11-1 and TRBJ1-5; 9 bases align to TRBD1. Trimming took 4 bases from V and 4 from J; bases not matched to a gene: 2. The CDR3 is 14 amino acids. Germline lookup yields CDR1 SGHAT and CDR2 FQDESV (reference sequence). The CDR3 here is CASSSGQGNQPQHF. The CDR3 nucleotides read TGTGCCAGCAGCTCGGGACAGGGTAATCAGCCCCAGCATTTT.

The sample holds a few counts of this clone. This CDR3 is CASSLIGTGLNTEAFF. The CDR3 DNA is TGCGCCAGCAGCTTAATCGGGACAGGGCTGAACACTGAAGCTTTCTTT. V is TRBV5-1 and J is TRBJ1-1; 9 bases line up with TRBD1. The germline gives CDR1 SGHRS, CDR2 YFSETQ. Trimming at V came to 2 bases and at J to 0 bases, leaving 5 bases not matched to a gene. The length of the CDR3 is 16 residues. The full variable domain, in which reference TRBV5-1 and TRBJ1-1 provide the parts outside the CDR3, is KAGVTQTPRYLIKTRGQQVTLSCSPISGHRSVSWYQQTPGQGLQFLFEYFSETQRNKGNFPGRFSGRQFSNSRSEMNVSTLELGDSALYLCASSLIGTGLNTEAFFGQGTRLTVV.

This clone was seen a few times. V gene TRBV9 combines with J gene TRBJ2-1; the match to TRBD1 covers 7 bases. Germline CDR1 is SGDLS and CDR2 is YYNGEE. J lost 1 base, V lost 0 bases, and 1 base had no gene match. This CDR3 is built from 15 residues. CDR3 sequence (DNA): TGTGCCAGCAGCGTAGGGGGACAGTCCTACAATGAGCAGTTCTTC. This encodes CASSVGGQSYNEQFF.

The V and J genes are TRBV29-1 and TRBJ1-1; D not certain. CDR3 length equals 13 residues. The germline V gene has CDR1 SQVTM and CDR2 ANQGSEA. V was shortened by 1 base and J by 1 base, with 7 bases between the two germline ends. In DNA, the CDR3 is TGCAGCGTTGAAGGAGGTAGGAACACTGAAGCTTTCTTT. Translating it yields CSVEGGRNTEAFF.

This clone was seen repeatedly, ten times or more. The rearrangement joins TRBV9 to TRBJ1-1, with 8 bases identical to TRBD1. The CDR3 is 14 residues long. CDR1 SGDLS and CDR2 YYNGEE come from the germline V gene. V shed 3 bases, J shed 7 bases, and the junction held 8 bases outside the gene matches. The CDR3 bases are TGTGCCAGCAGCGGGGAGCGGGGACAGGTTGAAGCTTTCTTT. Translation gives CASSGERGQVEAFF.

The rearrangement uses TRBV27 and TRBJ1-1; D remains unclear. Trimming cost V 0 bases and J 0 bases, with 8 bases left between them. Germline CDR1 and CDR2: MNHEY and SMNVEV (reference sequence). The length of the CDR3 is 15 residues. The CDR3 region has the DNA TGTGCCAGCAGTTTATCGGGCACCCTGAACACTGAAGCTTTCTTT. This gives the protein CASSLSGTLNTEAFF.

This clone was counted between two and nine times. The CDR3 here is CAIRVTGGNFEAFF. For the CDR3, the DNA is TGTGCCATCAGGGTGACAGGGGGCAATTTTGAAGCTTTCTTT. This sequence joins TRBV10-3 and TRBJ1-1; TRBD1 aligns across 10 bases. Looked up from germline, CDR1 is ENHRY and CDR2 is SYGVKD. Germline trimming cut 6 bases from V and 7 bases from J; bases unmatched to any gene: 8. The CDR3 is 14 residues long.

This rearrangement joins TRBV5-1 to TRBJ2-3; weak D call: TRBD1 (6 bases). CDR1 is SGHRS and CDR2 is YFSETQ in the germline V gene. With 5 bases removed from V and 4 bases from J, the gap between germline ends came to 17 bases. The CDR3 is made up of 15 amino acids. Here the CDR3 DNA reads TGCGCCAGCAGACAGGGACGGGTTACCGCAGATACGCAGTATTTT. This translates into CASRQGRVTADTQYF.

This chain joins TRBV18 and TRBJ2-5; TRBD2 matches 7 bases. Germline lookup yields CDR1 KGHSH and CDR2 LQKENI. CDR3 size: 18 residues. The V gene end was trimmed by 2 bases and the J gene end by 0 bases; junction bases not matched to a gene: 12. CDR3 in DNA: TGTGCCAGCTCACCAGATTTGCACGGGGGGTACTACCAAGAGACCCAGTACTTC. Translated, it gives CASSPDLHGGYYQETQYF.

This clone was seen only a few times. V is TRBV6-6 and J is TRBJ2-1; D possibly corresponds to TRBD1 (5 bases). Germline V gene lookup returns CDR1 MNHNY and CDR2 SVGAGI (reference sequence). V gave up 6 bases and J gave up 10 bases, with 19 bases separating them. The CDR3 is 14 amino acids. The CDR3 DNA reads TGTGCCAGCAGCGCACCTTCAAAGGGGAACGAGCAGTTCTTC. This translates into CASSAPSKGNEQFF.

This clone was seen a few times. The CDR3 sequence: CASSWAGRNTEAFF. Here the CDR3 DNA reads TGTGCCAGCAGTTGGGCAGGGCGTAACACTGAAGCTTTCTTT. V is TRBV28 and J is TRBJ1-1; possible D gene TRBD1, 5 bases. Trimming left V 4 bases short and J 2 bases short, with 11 bases between. From germline, CDR1 is MDHEN and CDR2 SYDVKM. CDR3 length equals 14 residues.

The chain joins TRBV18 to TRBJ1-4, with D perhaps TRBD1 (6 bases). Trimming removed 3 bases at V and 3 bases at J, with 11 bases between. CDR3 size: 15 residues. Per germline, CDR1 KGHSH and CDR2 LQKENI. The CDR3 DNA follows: TGTGCCAGCTCACCGAAACAGGGATCTAATGAAAAACTGTTTTTT. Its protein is CASSPKQGSNEKLFF.

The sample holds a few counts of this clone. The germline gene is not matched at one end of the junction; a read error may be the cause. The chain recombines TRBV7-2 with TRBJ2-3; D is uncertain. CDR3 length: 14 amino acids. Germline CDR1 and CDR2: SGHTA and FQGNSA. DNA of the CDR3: TGCGCCAGCAGCCAGGACGGAAACACAGATACGCAGTATTTT. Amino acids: CASSQDGNTDTQYF.

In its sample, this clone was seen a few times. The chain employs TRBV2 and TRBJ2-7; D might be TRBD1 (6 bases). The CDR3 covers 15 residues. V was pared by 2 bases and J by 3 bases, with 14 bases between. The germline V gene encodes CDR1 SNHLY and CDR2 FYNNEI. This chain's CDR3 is CASSERGQGYYEQYF. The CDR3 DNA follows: TGTGCCAGCAGTGAACGGGGACAAGGATACTACGAGCAGTACTTC.